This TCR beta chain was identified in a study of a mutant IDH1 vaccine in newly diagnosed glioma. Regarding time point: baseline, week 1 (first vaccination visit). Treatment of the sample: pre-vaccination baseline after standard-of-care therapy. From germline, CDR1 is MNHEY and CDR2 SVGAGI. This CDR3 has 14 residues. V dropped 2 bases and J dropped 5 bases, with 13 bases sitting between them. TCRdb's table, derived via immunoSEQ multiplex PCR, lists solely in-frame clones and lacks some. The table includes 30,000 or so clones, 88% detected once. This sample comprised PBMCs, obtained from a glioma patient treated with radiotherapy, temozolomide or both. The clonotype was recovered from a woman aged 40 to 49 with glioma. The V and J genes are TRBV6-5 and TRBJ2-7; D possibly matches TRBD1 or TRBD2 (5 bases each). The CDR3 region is CASSYRGVFNEQYF. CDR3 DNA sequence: TGTGCCAGCAGTTACAGAGGGGTCTTCAACGAGCAGTACTTC.